This T cell receptor beta chain was profiled in a study of tissue T cells after allogeneic stem cell transplantation. Study-wide findings and caveats: Motif-based clustering found tissue-specific repertoire signatures shared across patients, though few clones were shared. Alloreactivity or antigen specificity of tissue TCRs was not determined; some clones might be host cells. Anatomically similar tissues had similar TCR repertoires within each patient. Only a limited share of tissue TCRs appeared in blood or spleen.

CDR3 length: 15 residues. CDR1 is SSHAT, CDR2 FNYEAQ, per germline (reference sequence). Method: immunoSEQ multiplex PCR; TCRdb's copy keeps in-frame clones and lacks some. The sample consists of approximately 6,500 clones, about 73% of them appearing once. As to this clone: Antigen specificity is unknown. The junction and the germline gene differ at one end; a read error may be behind it.

The material sequenced was tissue from the rectum, taken at autopsy. The chain combines TRBV7-7 with TRBJ2-5; D may be TRBD1 (6 bases). This sequence was found in a woman aged 18-49 years with breast cancer. The CDR3 sequence is CASSLGGPSQETQYF. As DNA, the CDR3 is TGTGCTAGCAGCTTAGGGGGACCGAGCCAAGAGACCCAGTACTTC.